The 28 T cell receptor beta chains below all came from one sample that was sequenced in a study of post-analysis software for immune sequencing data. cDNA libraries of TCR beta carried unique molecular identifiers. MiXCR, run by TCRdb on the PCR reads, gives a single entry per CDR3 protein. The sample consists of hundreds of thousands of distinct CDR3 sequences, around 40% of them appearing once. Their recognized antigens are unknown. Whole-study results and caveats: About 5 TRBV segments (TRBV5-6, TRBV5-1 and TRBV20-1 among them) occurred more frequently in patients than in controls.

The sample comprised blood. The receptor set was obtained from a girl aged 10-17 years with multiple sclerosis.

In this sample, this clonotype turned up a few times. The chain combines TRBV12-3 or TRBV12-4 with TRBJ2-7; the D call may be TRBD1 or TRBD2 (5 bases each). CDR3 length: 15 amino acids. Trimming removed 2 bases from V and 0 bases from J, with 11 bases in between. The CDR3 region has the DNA TGTGCCAGCAGTTTAACCCTGGGACCCTCCTACGAGCAGTACTTC. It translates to CASSLTLGPSYEQYF.

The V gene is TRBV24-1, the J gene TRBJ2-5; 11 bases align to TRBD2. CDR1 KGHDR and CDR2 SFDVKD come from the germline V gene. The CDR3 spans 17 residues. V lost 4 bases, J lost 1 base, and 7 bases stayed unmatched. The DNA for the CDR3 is TGTGCCACCAGTGACTGGACCGGGACTAGCGGCCAAGAGACCCAGTACTTC. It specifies CATSDWTGTSGQETQYF.

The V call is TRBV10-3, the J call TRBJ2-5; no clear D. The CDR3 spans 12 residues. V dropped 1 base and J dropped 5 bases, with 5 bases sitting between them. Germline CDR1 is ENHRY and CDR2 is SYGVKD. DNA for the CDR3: TGTGCCATCAGTGAGTTGGGTGAGACCCAGTACTTC. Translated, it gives CAISELGETQYF.

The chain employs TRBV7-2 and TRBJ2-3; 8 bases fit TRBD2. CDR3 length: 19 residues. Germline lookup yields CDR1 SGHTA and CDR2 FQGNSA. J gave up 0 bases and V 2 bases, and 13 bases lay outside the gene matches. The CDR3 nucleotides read TGTGCCAGCAGCTTAATTATCTTCTCGGGGGGGCCTAGCACAGATACGCAGTATTTT. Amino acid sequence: CASSLIIFSGGPSTDTQYF.

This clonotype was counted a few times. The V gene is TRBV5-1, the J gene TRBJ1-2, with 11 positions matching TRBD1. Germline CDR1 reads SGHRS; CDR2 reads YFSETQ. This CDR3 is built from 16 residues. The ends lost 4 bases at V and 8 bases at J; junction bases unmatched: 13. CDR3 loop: CASSLVTGTGGRGYTF. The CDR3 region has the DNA TGCGCCAGCAGCCTCGTAACCGGGACAGGGGGTCGAGGCTACACCTTC.

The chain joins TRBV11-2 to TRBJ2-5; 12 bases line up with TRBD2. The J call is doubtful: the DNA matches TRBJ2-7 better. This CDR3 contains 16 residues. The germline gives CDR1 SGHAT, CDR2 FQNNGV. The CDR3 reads CASSSTSGSSAFEQYF. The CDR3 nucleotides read TGTGCCAGCAGCTCGACTAGCGGGAGTAGCGCGTTCGAGCAGTACTTC.

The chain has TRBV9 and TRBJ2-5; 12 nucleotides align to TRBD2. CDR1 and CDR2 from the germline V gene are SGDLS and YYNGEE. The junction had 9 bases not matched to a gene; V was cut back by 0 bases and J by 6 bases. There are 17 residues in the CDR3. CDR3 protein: CASSVGLAGGTVKTQYF. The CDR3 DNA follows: TGTGCCAGCAGCGTAGGGCTAGCGGGGGGGACCGTGAAGACCCAGTACTTC.

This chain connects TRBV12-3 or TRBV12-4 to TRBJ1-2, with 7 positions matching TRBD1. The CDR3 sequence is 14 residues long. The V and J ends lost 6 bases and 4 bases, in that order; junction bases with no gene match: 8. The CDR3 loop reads CASSSVTGIYGYTF. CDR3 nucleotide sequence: TGTGCCAGCAGCTCCGTGACAGGGATCTATGGCTACACCTTC.

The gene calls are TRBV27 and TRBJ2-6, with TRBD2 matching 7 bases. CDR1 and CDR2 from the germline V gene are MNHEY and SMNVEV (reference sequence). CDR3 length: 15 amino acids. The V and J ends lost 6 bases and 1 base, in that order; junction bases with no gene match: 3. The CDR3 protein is CASRRGGSGANVLTF. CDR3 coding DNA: TGTGCCAGCAGGCGGGGAGGGTCTGGGGCCAACGTCCTGACTTTC.

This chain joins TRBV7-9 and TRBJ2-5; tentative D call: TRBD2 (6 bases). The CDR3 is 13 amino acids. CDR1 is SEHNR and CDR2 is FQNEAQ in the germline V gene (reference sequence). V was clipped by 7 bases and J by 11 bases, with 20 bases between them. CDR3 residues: CASTPNGSWEQYF. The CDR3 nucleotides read TGTGCCAGCACGCCTAACGGGAGCTGGGAGCAGTACTTC.

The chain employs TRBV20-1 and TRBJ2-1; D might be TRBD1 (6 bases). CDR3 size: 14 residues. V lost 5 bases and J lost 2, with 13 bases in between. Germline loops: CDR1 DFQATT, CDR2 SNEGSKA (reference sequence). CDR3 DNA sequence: TGCAGTGCTCCAGGACAGTCGGCCTACAATGAGCAGTTCTTC. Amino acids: CSAPGQSAYNEQFF.

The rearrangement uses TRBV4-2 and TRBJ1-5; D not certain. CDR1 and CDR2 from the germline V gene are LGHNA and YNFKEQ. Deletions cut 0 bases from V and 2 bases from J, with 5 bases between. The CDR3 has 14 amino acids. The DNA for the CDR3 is TGTGCCAGCAGCCAAGAAAAAGGCAATCAGCCCCAGCATTTT. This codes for CASSQEKGNQPQHF.

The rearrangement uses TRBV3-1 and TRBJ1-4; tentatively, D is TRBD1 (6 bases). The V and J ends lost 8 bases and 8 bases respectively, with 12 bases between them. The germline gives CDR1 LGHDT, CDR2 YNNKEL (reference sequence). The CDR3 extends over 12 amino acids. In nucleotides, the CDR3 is TGTGCCAGCGGCAGGGGAGGCGAAAAACTGTTTTTT. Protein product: CASGRGGEKLFF. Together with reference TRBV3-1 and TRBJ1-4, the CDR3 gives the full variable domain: DTAVSQTPKYLVTQMGNDKSIKCEQNLGHDTMYWYKQDSKKFLKIMFSYNNKELIINETVPNRFSPKSPDKAHLNLHINSLELGDSAVYFCASGRGGEKLFFGSGTQLSVL.

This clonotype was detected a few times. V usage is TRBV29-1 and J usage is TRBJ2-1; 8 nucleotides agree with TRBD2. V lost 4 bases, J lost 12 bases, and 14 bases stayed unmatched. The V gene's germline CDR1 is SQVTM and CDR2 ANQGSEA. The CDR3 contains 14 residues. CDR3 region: CSVGGGLAGDGQFF. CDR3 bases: TGCAGCGTTGGGGGCGGACTAGCTGGGGATGGGCAGTTCTTC.

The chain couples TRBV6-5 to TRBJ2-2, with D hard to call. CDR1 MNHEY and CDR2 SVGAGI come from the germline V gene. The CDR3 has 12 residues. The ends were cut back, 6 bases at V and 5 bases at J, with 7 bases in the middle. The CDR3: CASSVSTGELFF. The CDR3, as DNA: TGTGCCAGCAGCGTTAGTACCGGGGAGCTGTTTTTT.

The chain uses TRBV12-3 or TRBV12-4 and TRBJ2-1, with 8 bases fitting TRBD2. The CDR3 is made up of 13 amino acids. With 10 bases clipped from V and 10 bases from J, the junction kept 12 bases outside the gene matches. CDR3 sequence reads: CATRRDSGDEQFF. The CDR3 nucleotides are TGTGCCACCCGGAGAGATAGCGGGGACGAGCAGTTCTTC.

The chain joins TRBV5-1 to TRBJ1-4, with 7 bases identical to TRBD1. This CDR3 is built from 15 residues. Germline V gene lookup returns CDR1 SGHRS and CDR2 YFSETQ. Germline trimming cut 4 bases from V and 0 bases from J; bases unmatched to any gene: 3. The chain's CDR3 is CASSLGQATNEKLFF. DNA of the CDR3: TGCGCCAGCAGCCTAGGACAGGCAACTAATGAAAAACTGTTTTTT.

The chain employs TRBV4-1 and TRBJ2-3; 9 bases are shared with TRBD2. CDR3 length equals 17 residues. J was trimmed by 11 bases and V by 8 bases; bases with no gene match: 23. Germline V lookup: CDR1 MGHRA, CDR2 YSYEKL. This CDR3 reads CASGRLAGQTDSKVQYF. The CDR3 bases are TGCGCCAGCGGTCGGCTAGCGGGGCAAACCGACTCCAAGGTGCAGTATTTT.

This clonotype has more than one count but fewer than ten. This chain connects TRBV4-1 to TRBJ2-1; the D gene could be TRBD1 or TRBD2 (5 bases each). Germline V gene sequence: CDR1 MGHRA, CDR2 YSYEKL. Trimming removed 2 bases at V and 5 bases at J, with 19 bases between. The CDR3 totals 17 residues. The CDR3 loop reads CASSQLDTRRRDNEQFF. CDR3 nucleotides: TGCGCCAGCAGCCAATTGGACACCAGGCGGCGGGACAATGAGCAGTTCTTC.

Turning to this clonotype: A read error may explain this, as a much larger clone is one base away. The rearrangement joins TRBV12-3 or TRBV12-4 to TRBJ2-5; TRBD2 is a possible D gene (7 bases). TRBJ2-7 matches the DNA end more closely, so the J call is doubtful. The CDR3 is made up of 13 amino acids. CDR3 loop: CATRRGAGYEQYF. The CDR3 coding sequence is TGTGCCACGAGACGGGGGGCTGGGTACGAGCAGTACTTC.

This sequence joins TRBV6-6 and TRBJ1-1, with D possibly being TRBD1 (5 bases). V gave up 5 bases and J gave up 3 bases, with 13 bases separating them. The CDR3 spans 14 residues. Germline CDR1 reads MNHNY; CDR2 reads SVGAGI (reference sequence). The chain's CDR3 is CASSLSRADTEAFF. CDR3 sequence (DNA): TGTGCCAGCAGTCTCTCCAGGGCGGACACTGAAGCTTTCTTT.

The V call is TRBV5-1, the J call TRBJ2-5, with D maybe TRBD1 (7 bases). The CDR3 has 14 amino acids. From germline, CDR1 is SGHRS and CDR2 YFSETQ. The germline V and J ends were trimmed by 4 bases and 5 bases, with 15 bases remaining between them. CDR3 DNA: TGCGCCAGCAGCGGAGGGGGCAGGCAGGAGACCCAGTACTTC. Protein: CASSGGGRQETQYF.

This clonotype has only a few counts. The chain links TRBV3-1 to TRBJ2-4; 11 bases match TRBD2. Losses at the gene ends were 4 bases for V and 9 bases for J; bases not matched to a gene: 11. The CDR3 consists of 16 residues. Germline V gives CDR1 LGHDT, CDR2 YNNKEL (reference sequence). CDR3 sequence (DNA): TGTGCCAGCAGCCCGACCGTAGCGGGAGGGCGGGGCATTCAGTACTTC. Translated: CASSPTVAGGRGIQYF.

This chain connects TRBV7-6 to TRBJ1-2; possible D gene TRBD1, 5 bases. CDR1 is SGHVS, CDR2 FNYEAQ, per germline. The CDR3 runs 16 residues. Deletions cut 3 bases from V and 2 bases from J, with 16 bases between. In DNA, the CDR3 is TGTGCCAGCAGCTTGTTTGGAAGGGGTGTCAACTATGGCTACACCTTC. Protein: CASSLFGRGVNYGYTF.

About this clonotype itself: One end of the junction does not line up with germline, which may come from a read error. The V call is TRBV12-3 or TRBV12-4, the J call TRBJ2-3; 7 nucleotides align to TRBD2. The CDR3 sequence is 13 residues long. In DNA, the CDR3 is TGTGCCAGCAGTCAGACTAGCACAGATGCGCAGTATTTT. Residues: CASSQTSTDAQYF.

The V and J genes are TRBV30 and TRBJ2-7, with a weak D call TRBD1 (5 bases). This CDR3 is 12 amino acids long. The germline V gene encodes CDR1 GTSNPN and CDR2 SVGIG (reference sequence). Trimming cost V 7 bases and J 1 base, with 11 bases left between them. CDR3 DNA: TGTGCCTTCAGGGAATGGTCCTACGAGCAGTACTTC. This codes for CAFREWSYEQYF.

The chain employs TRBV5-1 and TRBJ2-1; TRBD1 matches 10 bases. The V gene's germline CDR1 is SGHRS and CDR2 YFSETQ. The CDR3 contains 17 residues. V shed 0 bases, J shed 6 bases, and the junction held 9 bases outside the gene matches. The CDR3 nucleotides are TGCGCCAGCAGCTTGGCCGATGGGACAGGGGTGTCCAATGAGCAGTTCTTC. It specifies CASSLADGTGVSNEQFF. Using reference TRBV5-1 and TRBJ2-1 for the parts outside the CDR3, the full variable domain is KAGVTQTPRYLIKTRGQQVTLSCSPISGHRSVSWYQQTPGQGLQFLFEYFSETQRNKGNFPGRFSGRQFSNSRSEMNVSTLELGDSALYLCASSLADGTGVSNEQFFGPGTRLTVL.

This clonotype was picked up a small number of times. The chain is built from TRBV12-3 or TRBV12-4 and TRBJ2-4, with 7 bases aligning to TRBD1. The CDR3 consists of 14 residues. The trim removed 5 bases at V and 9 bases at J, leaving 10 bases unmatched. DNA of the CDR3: TGTGCCAGCAGTCCTCGACAGGGAAAGGGCATTCAGTACTTC. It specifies CASSPRQGKGIQYF.